This T cell receptor beta chain was profiled in a study of somatic mutations in cytotoxic T cells in rheumatoid arthritis. Here immunoSEQ multiplex PCR was the method, and the copy in TCRdb shows in-frame clones only, minus some. Among 20,000 to 25,000 clones listed, approximately 80% were seen once. CDR3 size: 16 residues. CDR1 and CDR2 (germline): LGHNA, YNFKEQ. Germline trimming cut 4 bases from V and 10 bases from J; bases unmatched to any gene: 12. There are a few counts of this clone. This chain joins TRBV4-2 and TRBJ2-1; 11 bases agree with TRBD2. This TCR derives from an adult with rheumatoid arthritis. Sequencing used CD8+ T cells sorted from blood. The CDR3 here is CASSPQIGTSGLEQFF. The CDR3 DNA sequence: TGTGCCAGCAGCCCCCAAATCGGGACTAGCGGCCTCGAGCAGTTCTTC.